The 16 T cell receptor beta chains reported below all come from one sample, sequenced in a study of CD4 T cells in relation to SARS-CoV-2 and coronaviruses. Method: immunoSEQ multiplex PCR; TCRdb's copy keeps in-frame clones and lacks some. The sample has 60,000 to 65,000 clones, about 94% seen once. CD4+ T cells from unexposed donors were obtained before the COVID-19 pandemic (2011-2018). Sequencing was done on a sample of naive CD4+ T cells from PBMCs. The subset was: naive CD4+ T cells isolated by negative enrichment. These receptors originate from a human donor in good health.

The chain joins TRBV3-1 (or the pseudogene TRBV3-2) to TRBJ2-1, with 7 bases aligning to TRBD2. In germline, CDR1 is LGHDT, CDR2 YNNKEL (reference sequence). The V segment lost 4 bases and the J segment 4 bases; nucleotides outside the gene matches: 13. This CDR3 comprises 17 residues. The CDR3: CASSRERGGTQYNEQFF. Here the CDR3 DNA reads TGTGCCAGCAGCCGAGAACGCGGGGGTACGCAGTACAATGAGCAGTTCTTC.

V usage is TRBV7-9 and J usage is TRBJ2-7, with D perhaps TRBD1 (5 bases). Looked up from germline, CDR1 is SEHNR and CDR2 is FQNEAQ (reference sequence). V gave up 5 bases and J gave up 5 bases, with 19 bases separating them. This CDR3 comprises 15 residues. CDR3: CASSPVRPGSHEQYF. In DNA, the CDR3 is TGTGCCAGCAGCCCAGTACGGCCAGGGTCCCACGAGCAGTACTTC.

The chain couples TRBV7-9 to TRBJ1-2, with 7 bases aligning to TRBD1. The length of the CDR3 is 15 residues. CDR1 is SEHNR and CDR2 is FQNEAQ in the germline V gene (reference sequence). With 0 bases clipped from V and 8 bases from J, the junction kept 9 bases outside the gene matches. The CDR3, as DNA: TGTGCCAGCAGCTTAGCTGGAGGGGGCCAATGGGGCTACACCTTC. It is translated as CASSLAGGGQWGYTF. Variable domain in full (rest from reference TRBV7-9 and TRBJ1-2): DTGVSQNPRHKITKRGQNVTFRCDPISEHNRLYWYRQTLGQGPEFLTYFQNEAQLEKSRLLSDRFSAERPKGSFSTLEIQRTEQGDSAMYLCASSLAGGGQWGYTFGSGTRLTVV.

This clone appeared a single time. The chain has TRBV9 and TRBJ2-5, with D hard to call. The germline gives CDR1 SGDLS, CDR2 YYNGEE. V shed 4 bases and J shed 9 bases, with 16 bases lying between them. The CDR3 extends over 13 amino acids. The CDR3 loop reads CASSISPGWAQYF. DNA of the CDR3: TGTGCCAGCAGCATCAGCCCCGGGTGGGCCCAGTACTTC.

The rearrangement joins TRBV3-1 (or the pseudogene TRBV3-2) to TRBJ1-6; D uncertain. Trimming cost V 1 base and J 7 bases, with 14 bases left between them. This CDR3 is built from 16 residues. Germline CDR1 LGHDT, CDR2 YNNKEL (reference sequence). The CDR3 DNA is TGTGCCAGCAGCCAAGTGCATCCCCGCGAGAATTCACCCCTCCACTTT. It codes for CASSQVHPRENSPLHF.

This CDR3 is CASSSYTDTQYF. CDR3 DNA: TGTGCCAGCAGCTCTTACACAGATACGCAGTATTTT. This chain connects TRBV28 to TRBJ2-3; D is unresolved. The germline CDR1 and CDR2 sequences are MDHEN and SYDVKM. The CDR3 totals 12 residues. V lost 6 bases and J 2 bases, leaving 6 bases between the germline ends.

The chain recombines TRBV19 with TRBJ2-5; 9 bases align to TRBD2. Germline CDR1 reads LNHDA; CDR2 reads SQIVND (reference sequence). Trimming took 9 bases from V and 2 from J; bases not matched to a gene: 7. This CDR3 is built from 14 residues. The CDR3 loop reads CASKTSGSQETQYF. In nucleotides, the CDR3 is TGTGCCAGCAAGACTAGCGGTTCGCAAGAGACCCAGTACTTC.

CDR3 sequence: CASRMNEQFF. In DNA, the CDR3 is TGTGCCAGCAGGATGAATGAGCAGTTCTTC. The genes are TRBV2 and TRBJ2-1; D is uncertain. The V gene's germline CDR1 is SNHLY and CDR2 FYNNEI. This CDR3 has 10 residues. V was shortened by 6 bases and J by 7 bases, with 4 bases between the two germline ends.

The chain uses TRBV20-1 and TRBJ1-5, with 8 bases matching TRBD1. The trim removed 3 bases at V and 15 bases at J, leaving 7 bases unmatched. Germline V gene data show CDR1 as DFQATT and CDR2 as SNEGSKA (reference sequence). This CDR3 has 11 residues. The CDR3 coding sequence is TGCAGTGCTAGCGGGAACAGGGGGGGGCATTTT. Its protein is CSASGNRGGHF.

The J gene is TRBJ2-5, the V gene TRBV27; the D is unclear. Germline V gene sequence: CDR1 MNHEY, CDR2 SMNVEV (reference sequence). The ends were cut back, 6 bases at V and 5 bases at J, with 16 bases in the middle. The CDR3 sequence is 14 residues long. The CDR3 coding sequence is TGTGCCAGCAGCCTGGACCCGCCTTGGGAGACCCAGTACTTC. Translation gives CASSLDPPWETQYF.

The rearrangement joins TRBV28 to TRBJ2-2; D might be TRBD2 (6 bases). CDR1 is MDHEN, CDR2 SYDVKM, per germline. CDR3 length: 18 residues. V was pared by 8 bases and J by 0 bases, with 22 bases between. The CDR3 protein is CASSQRGTPLSNTGELFF. The CDR3 nucleotides read TGTGCCAGCTCCCAACGCGGGACTCCCTTGTCGAACACCGGGGAGCTGTTTTTT.

The rearrangement links TRBV19 to TRBJ2-7; 8 bases agree with TRBD2. Germline V lookup: CDR1 LNHDA, CDR2 SQIVND (reference sequence). The CDR3 totals 15 residues. V was pared by 0 bases and J by 3 bases, with 4 bases of the junction left unmatched. The DNA for the CDR3 is TGTGCCAGTAGTATAGAAGCGGGAGTGGTCTACGAGCAGTACTTC. Translated: CASSIEAGVVYEQYF.

This rearrangement joins TRBV4-2 to TRBJ1-1, with D hard to call. The V gene's germline CDR1 is LGHNA and CDR2 YNFKEQ. V shed 3 bases and J shed 1 base, with 15 bases lying between them. This CDR3 region has 16 residues. CDR3 region: CASSQDAENRNTEAFF. As DNA, the CDR3 is TGTGCCAGCAGCCAGGACGCCGAGAATCGGAACACTGAAGCTTTCTTT.

This clone has just one count. The chain is built from TRBV13 and TRBJ1-1; D is undetermined. CDR1 is PRHDT and CDR2 is FYEKMQ in the germline V gene (reference sequence). The CDR3 has 12 residues. V lost 2 bases to trimming and J lost 4 bases, with 5 bases between them. The CDR3 bases are TGTGCCAGCAGCTTAAGCCGCACTGAAGCTTTCTTT. It yields the protein CASSLSRTEAFF.

The chain couples TRBV15 to TRBJ2-2; the match to TRBD2 covers 12 bases. Per germline, CDR1 LNHNV and CDR2 YYDKDF (reference sequence). Losses at the gene ends were 4 bases for V and 4 bases for J; bases not matched to a gene: 10. This CDR3 is 18 amino acids long. This chain's CDR3 is CATSMEILAGGSTGELFF. The CDR3 DNA sequence: TGTGCCACCAGCATGGAAATACTAGCGGGAGGTAGCACCGGGGAGCTGTTTTTT.

The chain has TRBV28 and TRBJ1-4; a weak D match, TRBD1 (5 bases). The V end was cut by 5 bases, the J end by 7 bases, with 17 bases between. Germline-derived CDR1 and CDR2 are MDHEN and SYDVKM. The CDR3 extends over 15 amino acids. CDR3 in amino acids: CASSASTGAGEKLFF. CDR3 in DNA: TGTGCCAGCAGTGCCTCGACCGGGGCCGGTGAAAAACTGTTTTTT.